This is a list of T cell receptor beta chains from one sample in a study of T cell responses to AZD1222 COVID-19 vaccine. Sequencing was performed with immunoSEQ multiplex PCR; in TCRdb, only in-frame clones are kept and a portion is missing. The table records approximately 75,000 clones, around 87% of them present only once. The starting material was peripheral blood, obtained 28 days after the second AZD1222 dose. The receptors stem from an adult who received the AZD1222 COVID-19 vaccine. CDR3s include the opening cysteine and the closing phenylalanine or tryptophan. Fields, in order: clone size, J gene, V gene, D gene, CDR3 protein, CDR3 DNA. The D gene is left open where the match is weak. Part of the rows lack a size; the others show once, few, many or a class for expanded clones.

clone_size: .
j_call: TRBJ1-5
v_call: TRBV6-5
d_call: TRBD1
cdr3_aa: CASSPDRGPQHF
cdr3_nt: TGTGCCAGCAGCCCCGACAGGGGGCCCCAGCATTTT

clone_size: .
j_call: TRBJ2-7
v_call: TRBV12-1
d_call: .
cdr3_aa: CASSGRDRLYEQYF
cdr3_nt: TGTGCCAGCAGCGGCCGGGACAGGTTGTACGAGCAGTACTTC

clone_size: .
j_call: TRBJ1-1
v_call: TRBV6-2/TRBV6-3
d_call: .
cdr3_aa: CASSDVVILASSEAFF
cdr3_nt: TGTGCCAGCAGCGACGTCGTTATCCTGGCTTCGTCTGAAGCTTTCTTT

clone_size: .
j_call: TRBJ1-2
v_call: TRBV6-5
d_call: .
cdr3_aa: CASMAPGRYGYTF
cdr3_nt: TGTGCCAGCATGGCACCGGGACGCTATGGCTACACCTTC

clone_size: .
j_call: TRBJ1-6
v_call: TRBV5-1
d_call: TRBD1
cdr3_aa: CASSSDRVGNSPLHF
cdr3_nt: TGCGCCAGCAGCTCGGACAGGGTTGGTAATTCACCCCTCCACTTT

clone_size: .
j_call: TRBJ2-2
v_call: TRBV12-3/TRBV12-4
d_call: .
cdr3_aa: CASSLQSGELFF
cdr3_nt: TGTGCCAGCAGTTTACAGTCGGGGGAGCTGTTTTTT

clone_size: .
j_call: TRBJ2-2
v_call: TRBV2
d_call: .
cdr3_aa: CASSRRVTDTGELFF
cdr3_nt: TGTGCCAGCAGCCGGAGGGTCACTGACACCGGGGAGCTGTTTTTT

clone_size: .
j_call: TRBJ2-1
v_call: TRBV27
d_call: .
cdr3_aa: CASSLSIWQPKGWVRSYNEQFF
cdr3_nt: TGTGCCAGCAGTTTATCGATCTGGCAGCCCAAGGGTTGGGTTCGCTCCTACAATGAGCAGTTCTTC

clone_size: .
j_call: TRBJ2-5
v_call: TRBV9
d_call: TRBD2
cdr3_aa: CASSAGLAGGSQETQYF
cdr3_nt: TGTGCCAGCAGCGCTGGACTAGCGGGGGGTTCCCAAGAGACCCAGTACTTC

clone_size: few
j_call: TRBJ2-5
v_call: TRBV5-1
d_call: .
cdr3_aa: CASSLGSLTLKETQYF
cdr3_nt: TGCGCCAGCAGCTTGGGTTCTTTGACTTTAAAAGAGACCCAGTACTTC

clone_size: .
j_call: TRBJ2-5
v_call: TRBV6-5
d_call: .
cdr3_aa: CASSYFETQYF
cdr3_nt: TGTGCCAGCAGTTACTTTGAGACCCAGTACTTC

clone_size: .
j_call: TRBJ2-5
v_call: TRBV5-5
d_call: .
cdr3_aa: CASSLGLASGETQYF
cdr3_nt: TGTGCCAGCAGCTTGGGGCTAGCTTCAGGGGAGACCCAGTACTTC

clone_size: .
j_call: TRBJ2-7
v_call: TRBV27
d_call: TRBD2
cdr3_aa: CASNNGGEQYF
cdr3_nt: TGTGCCAGCAATAACGGGGGGGAGCAGTACTTC

clone_size: .
j_call: TRBJ1-1
v_call: TRBV30
d_call: .
cdr3_aa: CAWSPRLDTEAFF
cdr3_nt: TGTGCCTGGAGTCCCCGTTTAGACACTGAAGCTTTCTTT

clone_size: .
j_call: TRBJ1-2
v_call: TRBV7-2
d_call: .
cdr3_aa: CASSFPGHGGAVIYGYTF
cdr3_nt: TGTGCCAGCAGCTTTCCCGGCCATGGGGGGGCGGTAATTTATGGCTACACCTTC

clone_size: .
j_call: TRBJ1-1
v_call: TRBV2
d_call: .
cdr3_aa: CASYRESYTEAFF
cdr3_nt: TGTGCCAGCTACAGGGAGTCGTACACTGAAGCTTTCTTT

clone_size: .
j_call: TRBJ2-7
v_call: TRBV10-3
d_call: TRBD1
cdr3_aa: CAIRSGTGIDEQYF
cdr3_nt: TGTGCCATCAGATCCGGGACAGGGATCGACGAGCAGTACTTC

clone_size: .
j_call: TRBJ2-7
v_call: TRBV11-2
d_call: .
cdr3_aa: CASSLGAGYEQYF
cdr3_nt: TGTGCCAGCAGCTTAGGAGCGGGTTACGAGCAGTACTTC

clone_size: .
j_call: TRBJ2-5
v_call: TRBV7-2
d_call: .
cdr3_aa: CASSLGDRNQETQYF
cdr3_nt: TGTGCCAGCAGCTTAGGAGACAGAAACCAAGAGACCCAGTACTTC

clone_size: .
j_call: TRBJ1-3
v_call: TRBV28
d_call: TRBD1
cdr3_aa: CASSLPQGGGFDTIYF
cdr3_nt: TGTGCCAGCAGTTTACCCCAGGGGGGCGGGTTTGACACCATATATTTT

clone_size: .
j_call: TRBJ1-5
v_call: TRBV11-2
d_call: .
cdr3_aa: CASSLQEGQPQHF
cdr3_nt: TGTGCCAGCAGCTTACAGGAGGGTCAGCCCCAGCATTTT

clone_size: once
j_call: TRBJ1-6
v_call: TRBV10-3
d_call: .
cdr3_aa: CAISEGPGRPSSYNSPLHF
cdr3_nt: TGTGCCATCAGTGAGGGGCCGGGACGCCCTAGCTCCTATAATTCACCCCTCCACTTT

clone_size: .
j_call: TRBJ1-4
v_call: TRBV20-1
d_call: .
cdr3_aa: CSAILGEKLFF
cdr3_nt: TGCAGTGCTATCCTGGGCGAAAAACTGTTTTTT

clone_size: .
j_call: TRBJ1-2
v_call: TRBV28
d_call: .
cdr3_aa: CASSFQNYGYTF
cdr3_nt: TGTGCCAGCAGTTTTCAAAACTATGGCTACACCTTC

clone_size: .
j_call: TRBJ2-7
v_call: TRBV5-6
d_call: .
cdr3_aa: CASSLWDREQYF
cdr3_nt: TGTGCCAGCAGCTTGTGGGACCGCGAGCAGTACTTC

clone_size: .
j_call: TRBJ1-3
v_call: TRBV30
d_call: .
cdr3_aa: CAWSVTAGSGNTIYF
cdr3_nt: TGTGCCTGGAGTGTAACCGCAGGGTCAGGAAACACCATATATTTT

clone_size: .
j_call: TRBJ2-5
v_call: TRBV5-8
d_call: .
cdr3_aa: CASSLAWRARTQYF
cdr3_nt: TGTGCCAGCAGCTTGGCCTGGAGAGCCCGGACCCAGTACTTC

clone_size: few
j_call: TRBJ2-2
v_call: TRBV27
d_call: .
cdr3_aa: CASSLTGELFF
cdr3_nt: TGTGCCAGCAGTCTTACCGGGGAGCTGTTTTTT

clone_size: .
j_call: TRBJ2-7
v_call: TRBV7-3
d_call: .
cdr3_aa: CASSPHRTRRADEQYF
cdr3_nt: TGTGCCAGCAGCCCTCATCGGACTCGCCGGGCGGACGAGCAGTACTTC

clone_size: few
j_call: TRBJ2-3
v_call: TRBV7-2
d_call: .
cdr3_aa: CASSLTRDKDTQYF
cdr3_nt: TGTGCCAGCAGCTTAACCCGGGATAAGGATACGCAGTATTTT

clone_size: .
j_call: TRBJ2-2
v_call: TRBV24-1
d_call: .
cdr3_aa: CATSDLTPRDTGELFF
cdr3_nt: TGTGCCACCAGTGATTTGACCCCCCGAGACACCGGGGAGCTGTTTTTT

clone_size: .
j_call: TRBJ2-1
v_call: TRBV10-2
d_call: .
cdr3_aa: CASSEKVPGLKSYNEQFF
cdr3_nt: TGCGCCAGCAGTGAGAAGGTGCCGGGACTGAAATCCTACAATGAGCAGTTCTTC

clone_size: .
j_call: TRBJ2-3
v_call: TRBV5-4
d_call: .
cdr3_aa: CASSLDSTDTQYF
cdr3_nt: TGTGCCAGCAGCCTTGACAGCACAGATACGCAGTATTTT

clone_size: .
j_call: TRBJ2-5
v_call: TRBV5-1
d_call: TRBD1
cdr3_aa: CASSGDRAKTQYF
cdr3_nt: TGCGCCAGCAGCGGGGACAGGGCAAAGACCCAGTACTTC

clone_size: .
j_call: TRBJ2-2
v_call: TRBV30
d_call: .
cdr3_aa: CAWRGGPITGSPYTGELFF
cdr3_nt: TGTGCCTGGAGAGGTGGCCCCATAACCGGGTCCCCCTACACCGGGGAGCTGTTTTTT

clone_size: once
j_call: TRBJ2-1
v_call: TRBV5-1
d_call: TRBD2
cdr3_aa: CASSEWTSGGTYSYNEQFF
cdr3_nt: TGCGCCAGCAGCGAATGGACTAGCGGGGGTACCTACTCCTACAATGAGCAGTTCTTC

clone_size: .
j_call: TRBJ1-1
v_call: TRBV7-2
d_call: .
cdr3_aa: CASSSPRGRTFF
cdr3_nt: TGTGCCAGCAGCTCCCCTAGGGGACGAACTTTCTTT

clone_size: .
j_call: TRBJ1-2
v_call: TRBV5-1
d_call: TRBD1
cdr3_aa: CASSLGGQYGYTF
cdr3_nt: TGCGCCAGCAGCTTGGGGGGACAGTATGGCTACACCTTC

clone_size: .
j_call: TRBJ2-2
v_call: TRBV5-8
d_call: .
cdr3_aa: CASSLRLDTGELFF
cdr3_nt: TGTGCCAGCAGCTTGAGACTCGACACCGGGGAGCTGTTTTTT

clone_size: .
j_call: TRBJ1-5
v_call: TRBV2
d_call: .
cdr3_aa: CASSAGTTNQPQHF
cdr3_nt: TGTGCCAGCAGTGCTGGTACAACTAATCAGCCCCAGCATTTT

clone_size: .
j_call: TRBJ1-1
v_call: TRBV7-3
d_call: .
cdr3_aa: CASSLMGRANTEAFF
cdr3_nt: TGTGCCAGCAGCTTAATGGGCAGGGCGAACACTGAAGCTTTCTTT

clone_size: once
j_call: TRBJ1-2
v_call: TRBV20-1
d_call: .
cdr3_aa: CSASDGLDYGYTF
cdr3_nt: TGCAGTGCTAGTGACGGTTTGGACTATGGCTACACCTTC

clone_size: .
j_call: TRBJ1-1
v_call: TRBV6-5
d_call: TRBD1
cdr3_aa: CASRPGQSHTEAFF
cdr3_nt: TGTGCCAGCAGACCGGGACAGAGCCACACTGAAGCTTTCTTT

clone_size: .
j_call: TRBJ1-1
v_call: TRBV6-4
d_call: .
cdr3_aa: CASSLYTNTEAFF
cdr3_nt: TGTGCCAGCAGTTTGTATACAAACACTGAAGCTTTCTTT

clone_size: .
j_call: TRBJ2-3
v_call: TRBV7-8
d_call: .
cdr3_aa: CASSFFGGSGVDTQYF
cdr3_nt: TGTGCCAGCAGCTTCTTTGGGGGATCGGGTGTCGATACGCAGTATTTT

clone_size: .
j_call: TRBJ1-1
v_call: TRBV10-3
d_call: .
cdr3_aa: CAIGRNTEAFF
cdr3_nt: TGTGCCATCGGACGGAACACTGAAGCTTTCTTT